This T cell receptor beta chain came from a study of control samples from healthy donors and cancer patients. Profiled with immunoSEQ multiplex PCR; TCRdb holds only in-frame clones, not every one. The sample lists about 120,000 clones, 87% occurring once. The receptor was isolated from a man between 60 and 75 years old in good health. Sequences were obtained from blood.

The CDR3 nucleotides are TGTGCCAGCAGTGACAGGTCCCTCGTCTATGGCTACACCTTC. Amino acids: CASSDRSLVYGYTF. V gene TRBV27 combines with J gene TRBJ1-2, with D perhaps matching TRBD1 (6 bases). The CDR3 has 14 amino acids. Germline V gene lookup returns CDR1 MNHEY and CDR2 SMNVEV (reference sequence). The germline V and J ends were trimmed by 5 bases and 4 bases, with 14 bases remaining between them.